The present entry profiles one TCR beta chain with its context. This entry is derived from a study of T cells in Graves' hyperthyroidism and ophthalmopathy. The germline CDR1 and CDR2 sequences are SEHNR and FQNEAQ (reference sequence). The trim removed 5 bases at V and 4 bases at J, leaving 6 bases unmatched. The CDR3 runs to 16 residues. Authors of the study amplified TCR beta CDR3 regions from RNA transcripts. The HTBI primer set was used in a first-round RT-PCR of the TCR CDR3. TCRdb used MiXCR to reprocess the multiplex PCR reads, holding one entry per CDR3 protein. This sample has around 440,000 distinct CDR3 sequences, with around 14% found just once.

This rearrangement joins TRBV7-9 to TRBJ2-2; 11 bases match TRBD2. Sequenced: blood. The origin of this receptor is a young woman with Graves' hyperthyroidism. This CDR3 is CASSKIAGGGTGELFF. The CDR3 DNA reads as TGTGCCAGCAGCAAGATAGCGGGAGGGGGCACCGGGGAGCTGTTTTTT.